Described below is a single T cell receptor beta chain sequence and its context. Its target is unknown. The data derive from a study of T cell repertoires in cytomegalovirus infection. In the study overall: Based on public TCR beta signatures, there were indications of CMV infection and of a matching HLA type. Findings and limits, study-wide: CMV-specific HLA-C-restricted TCR beta clonotypes dominated the ex vivo response.

The CDR3 extends over 9 amino acids. The germline V gene encodes CDR1 DFQATT and CDR2 SNEGSKA (reference sequence). V was pared by 8 bases and J by 3 bases, with 4 bases between. TCRdb reprocessed the reads via MiXCR and lists one record per CDR3 protein. This sample yields some 800,000 distinct CDR3 sequences, of which approximately 32% are seen a single time; approximately 13% belongs to the top ten. The chain is built from TRBV20-1 and TRBJ2-5, with unresolved D. Sequences were derived from cultured CD8+ T cells from PBMCs, sampled from culture after CMV antigen stimulation. The clonotype originates from a human donor in good health (CMV status not recorded). Some clones in this sample may be carry-over from other donors' samples. CDR3 DNA: TGCAGTACCAAAGAGACCCAGTACTTC. Protein sequence: CSTKETQYF.